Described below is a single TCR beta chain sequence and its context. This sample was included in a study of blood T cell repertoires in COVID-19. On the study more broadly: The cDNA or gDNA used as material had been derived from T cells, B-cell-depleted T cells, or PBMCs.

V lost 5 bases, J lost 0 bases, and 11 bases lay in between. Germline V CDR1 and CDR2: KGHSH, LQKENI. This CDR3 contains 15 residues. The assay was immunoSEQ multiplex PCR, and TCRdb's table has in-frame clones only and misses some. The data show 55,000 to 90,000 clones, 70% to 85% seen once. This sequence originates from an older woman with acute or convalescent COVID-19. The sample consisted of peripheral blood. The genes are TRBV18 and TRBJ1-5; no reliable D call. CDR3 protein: CASSLQSYSNQPQHF. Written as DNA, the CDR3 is TGTGCCAGCTCATTACAGTCCTATAGCAATCAGCCCCAGCATTTT.